A selection of T cell receptor beta chains follows, all from one sample in a study of blood T cells in healthy people across ages. Via MiXCR, TCRdb re-called the 5' RACE reads, giving one row per CDR3 protein. In the table there are approximately 760,000 distinct CDR3 sequences, 20% to 25% of which are singletons. The same data also went into a second study, on T cells of mothers and their children.

Input material: blood. The receptors were gathered from a boy younger than 18 in good health. CDR3s include the opening cysteine and the closing phenylalanine or tryptophan. The order of the fields is D gene, V gene, clone size, J gene, CDR3 protein, CDR3 DNA. A D gene is named only where the DNA matches it firmly. Clone size is stated in some rows and not others, as once, few, many or a class when expanded.

D: TRBD2; V: TRBV9; size: few; J: TRBJ2-1; CDR3: CASSVVGSGSGNEQFF; DNA: TGTGCCAGCAGCGTAGTCGGTAGCGGGAGCGGAAATGAGCAGTTCTTC
D: TRBD1; V: TRBV20-1; size: few; J: TRBJ2-7; CDR3: CSASTSGQKGIYEQYF; DNA: TGCAGTGCATCTACCTCGGGACAGAAGGGTATCTACGAGCAGTACTTC
D: TRBD1; V: TRBV19; size: few; J: TRBJ1-2; CDR3: CASSIRTGPNYGYTF; DNA: TGTGCCAGTAGTATAAGGACAGGCCCTAACTATGGCTACACCTTC
D: NA; V: TRBV5-1; size: NA; J: TRBJ2-1; CDR3: CASSLDVDNEQFF; DNA: TGCGCCAGCAGCCTGGACGTAGACAATGAGCAGTTCTTC
D: NA; V: TRBV5-1; size: NA; J: TRBJ2-3; CDR3: CASSLGWAYTDTQYF; DNA: TGCGCCAGCAGCTTGGGATGGGCTTACACAGATACGCAGTATTTT
D: NA; V: TRBV28; size: NA; J: TRBJ2-2; CDR3: CASSWAGQINTGELFF; DNA: TGTGCCAGCAGTTGGGCGGGACAGATAAACACCGGGGAGCTGTTTTTT
D: TRBD2; V: TRBV4-2; size: few; J: TRBJ2-3; CDR3: CASSQGSGGGAYMDTQYF; DNA: TGTGCCAGCAGCCAAGGTTCAGGCGGGGGGGCCTACATGGATACGCAGTATTTT
D: NA; V: TRBV20-1; size: NA; J: TRBJ1-1; CDR3: CSARDQDLSTEAFF; DNA: TGCAGTGCTAGAGACCAAGATCTCTCCACTGAAGCTTTCTTT
D: NA; V: TRBV12-3/TRBV12-4; size: NA; J: TRBJ1-1; CDR3: CASSPRATEAFF; DNA: TGTGCCAGCAGTCCCCGGGCCACTGAAGCTTTCTTT
D: NA; V: TRBV20-1; size: NA; J: TRBJ2-1; CDR3: CSASSGMWQFF; DNA: TGCAGTGCTAGTAGTGGGATGTGGCAGTTCTTC
D: NA; V: TRBV6-2/TRBV6-3; size: NA; J: TRBJ2-7; CDR3: CASSYHVVRSSYEQYF; DNA: TGTGCCAGCAGTTATCACGTCGTCAGAAGCTCCTACGAGCAGTACTTC
D: TRBD1; V: TRBV7-9; size: NA; J: TRBJ2-1; CDR3: CASSHGTGKVDEQFF; DNA: TGTGCCAGCAGCCACGGGACAGGGAAGGTCGATGAGCAGTTCTTC
D: NA; V: TRBV7-9; size: few; J: TRBJ2-7; CDR3: CASSRLNSYEQYF; DNA: TGTGCCAGCAGCCGACTAAATTCCTACGAGCAGTACTTC
D: NA; V: TRBV5-1; size: NA; J: TRBJ1-2; CDR3: CASSAGREGYTF; DNA: TGCGCCAGCAGCGCAGGCCGGGAAGGCTACACCTTC
D: TRBD1; V: TRBV20-1; size: NA; J: TRBJ1-5; CDR3: CSAIRQGRDQPQHF; DNA: TGCAGTGCTATAAGACAGGGCCGGGATCAGCCCCAGCATTTT
D: NA; V: TRBV15; size: NA; J: TRBJ1-2; CDR3: CATSSPSWGAGREGYTF; DNA: TGTGCCACCAGCAGCCCCTCATGGGGGGCAGGGAGGGAAGGCTACACCTTC
D: NA; V: TRBV6-5; size: NA; J: TRBJ2-1; CDR3: CASGRADEQFF; DNA: TGTGCCAGCGGGCGGGCTGATGAGCAGTTCTTC
D: NA; V: TRBV28; size: NA; J: TRBJ2-6; CDR3: CASTVARASGANVLTF; DNA: TGTGCCAGTACTGTGGCGAGGGCAAGTGGGGCCAACGTCCTGACTTTC